The present T cell receptor (beta chain) was sequenced within a study of T-cell memory formation after mild COVID-19. Study details: Clusters were largely donor specific. Regarding the study as a whole: Some responding clones appeared in pre-infection memory, suggesting cross-reactive memory joined. Clones that contracted from day 15 to 85 were balanced CD4/CD8, while later expanders leaned CD4+.

It was 5'RACE with constant-segment primers that produced the TCR alpha and TCR beta cDNA libraries, which carried sample barcodes and UMIs. TCRdb used MiXCR to reprocess the 5' RACE reads, holding one entry per CDR3 protein. Counted here are around 300,000 distinct CDR3 sequences, roughly 18% occurring once; the ten biggest clones make up roughly 23%. The CDR3 sequence is 15 residues long. V lost 5 bases to trimming and J lost 7 bases; unmatched junction nucleotides: 7. Germline-derived CDR1 and CDR2 are MNHEY and SVGAGI. To note about this clonotype: Its matching antigen is unknown.

The material sequenced was PBMCs or a T cell subset sorted from them (not recorded which). The V gene is TRBV6-5, the J gene TRBJ2-1, with 11 nucleotides matching TRBD2. This TCR derives from a man aged 18 to 29 who had mild COVID-19 (a few samples of this study predate the infection). Cell type and time point are not known. The CDR3: CASSPPSGGWNEQFF. DNA of the CDR3: TGTGCCAGCAGTCCCCCTAGCGGGGGGTGGAATGAGCAGTTCTTC.